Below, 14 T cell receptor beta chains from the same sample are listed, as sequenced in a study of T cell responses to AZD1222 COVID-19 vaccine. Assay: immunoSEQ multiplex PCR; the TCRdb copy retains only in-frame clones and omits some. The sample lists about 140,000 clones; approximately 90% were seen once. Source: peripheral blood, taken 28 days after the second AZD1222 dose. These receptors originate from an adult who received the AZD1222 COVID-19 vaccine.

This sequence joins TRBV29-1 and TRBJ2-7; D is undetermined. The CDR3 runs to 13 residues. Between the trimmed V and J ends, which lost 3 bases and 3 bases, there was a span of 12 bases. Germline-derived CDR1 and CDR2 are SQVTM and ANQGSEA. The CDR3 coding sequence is TGCAGCGTTGATAGCCCCGGCAGCTACGAGCAGTACTTC. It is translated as CSVDSPGSYEQYF.

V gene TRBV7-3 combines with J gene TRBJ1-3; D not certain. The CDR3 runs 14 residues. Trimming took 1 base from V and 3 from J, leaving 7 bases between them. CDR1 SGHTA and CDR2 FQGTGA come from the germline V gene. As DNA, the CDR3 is TGTGCCAGCAGCTTAAGTCCAGGTGGAAACACCATATATTTT. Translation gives CASSLSPGGNTIYF.

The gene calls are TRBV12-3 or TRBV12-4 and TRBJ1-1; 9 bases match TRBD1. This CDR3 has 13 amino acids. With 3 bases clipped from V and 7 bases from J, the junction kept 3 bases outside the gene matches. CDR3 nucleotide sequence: TGTGCCAGCAGTTTTAGGGGACAGGGTGAAGCTTTCTTT. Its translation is CASSFRGQGEAFF.

The CDR3 region is CASRYRGRGEQFF. In DNA form, the CDR3 reads TGTGCCAGCAGATACAGGGGCAGAGGTGAGCAGTTCTTC. The V and J genes are TRBV5-8 and TRBJ2-1; 7 bases map to TRBD1. This CDR3 region has 13 residues. CDR1 is SGHTS, CDR2 YDEGEE, per germline. J lost 9 bases, V lost 5 bases, and 8 bases had no gene match.

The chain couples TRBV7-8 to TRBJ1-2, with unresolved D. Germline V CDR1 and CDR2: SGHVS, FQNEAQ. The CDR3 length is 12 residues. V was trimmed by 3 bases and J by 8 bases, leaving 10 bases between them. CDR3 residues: CASSFGPRGYTF. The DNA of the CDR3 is TGTGCCAGCAGCTTCGGGCCTCGGGGCTACACCTTC.

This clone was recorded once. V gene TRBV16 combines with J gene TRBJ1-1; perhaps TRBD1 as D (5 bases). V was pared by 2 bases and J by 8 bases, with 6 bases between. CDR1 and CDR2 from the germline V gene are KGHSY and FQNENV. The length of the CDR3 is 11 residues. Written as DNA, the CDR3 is TGTGCCAGCAGCCAAAGGGGAGAAGCTTTCTTT. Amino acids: CASSQRGEAFF.

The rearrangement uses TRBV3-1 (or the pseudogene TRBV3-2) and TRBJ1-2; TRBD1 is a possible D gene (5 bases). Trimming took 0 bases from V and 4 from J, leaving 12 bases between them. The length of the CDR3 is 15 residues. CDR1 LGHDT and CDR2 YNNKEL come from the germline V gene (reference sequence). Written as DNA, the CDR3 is TGTGCCAGCAGCCAAGATACGCGGGGGTTCTATGGCTACACCTTC. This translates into CASSQDTRGFYGYTF.

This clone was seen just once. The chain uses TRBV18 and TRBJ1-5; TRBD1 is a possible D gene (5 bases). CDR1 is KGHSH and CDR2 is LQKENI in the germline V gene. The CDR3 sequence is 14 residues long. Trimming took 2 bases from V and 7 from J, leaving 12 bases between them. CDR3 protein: CASSPSRGNQPQHF. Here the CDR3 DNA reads TGTGCCAGCTCACCATCTAGGGGTAACCAGCCCCAGCATTTT.

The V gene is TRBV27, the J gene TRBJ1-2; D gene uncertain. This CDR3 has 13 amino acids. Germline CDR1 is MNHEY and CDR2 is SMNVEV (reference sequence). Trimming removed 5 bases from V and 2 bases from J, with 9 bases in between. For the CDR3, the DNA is TGTGCCAGCAGTCGACGGGCGAACTATGGCTACACCTTC. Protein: CASSRRANYGYTF.

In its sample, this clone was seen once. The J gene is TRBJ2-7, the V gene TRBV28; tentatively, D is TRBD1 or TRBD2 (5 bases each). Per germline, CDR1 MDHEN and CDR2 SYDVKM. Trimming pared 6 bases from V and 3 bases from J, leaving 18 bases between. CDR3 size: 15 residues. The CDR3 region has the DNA TGTGCCAGCAGCCTGGGACGCCCGTCCAGCTACGAGCAGTACTTC. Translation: CASSLGRPSSYEQYF.

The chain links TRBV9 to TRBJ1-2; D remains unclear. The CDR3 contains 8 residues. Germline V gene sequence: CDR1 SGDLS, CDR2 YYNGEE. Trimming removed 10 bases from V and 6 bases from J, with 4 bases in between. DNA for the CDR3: TGTGCCGCGAATGGCTACACCTTC. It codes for CAANGYTF. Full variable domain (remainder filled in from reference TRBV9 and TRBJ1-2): DSGVTQTPKHLITATGQRVTLRCSPRSGDLSVYWYQQSLDQGLQFLIQYYNGEERAKGNILERFSAQQFPDLHSELNLSSLELGDSALYFCAANGYTFGSGTRLTVV.

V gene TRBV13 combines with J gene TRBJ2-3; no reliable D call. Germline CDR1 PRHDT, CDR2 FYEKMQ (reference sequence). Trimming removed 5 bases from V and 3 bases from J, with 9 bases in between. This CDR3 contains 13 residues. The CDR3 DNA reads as TGTGCCAGCAGCCGGCCCGGGACAGATACGCAGTATTTT. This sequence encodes CASSRPGTDTQYF.

CDR3 DNA sequence: TGCGCCAGCAGCCAAGATTACAAGACCTCTGGAAACACCATATATTTT. Translating it yields CASSQDYKTSGNTIYF. The chain links TRBV4-3 to TRBJ1-3; D gene unclear. V lost 0 bases to trimming and J lost 0 bases, with 9 bases between them. Germline CDR1 is LGHNA and CDR2 is YSLEER. The CDR3 covers 16 residues.

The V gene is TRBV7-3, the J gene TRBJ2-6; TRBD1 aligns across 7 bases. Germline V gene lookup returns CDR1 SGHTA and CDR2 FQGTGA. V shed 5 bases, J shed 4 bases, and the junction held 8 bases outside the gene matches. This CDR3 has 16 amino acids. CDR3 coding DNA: TGTGCCAGCAGCAACGAGGGGGCGACGGGGGCCAACGTCCTGACTTTC. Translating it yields CASSNEGATGANVLTF.